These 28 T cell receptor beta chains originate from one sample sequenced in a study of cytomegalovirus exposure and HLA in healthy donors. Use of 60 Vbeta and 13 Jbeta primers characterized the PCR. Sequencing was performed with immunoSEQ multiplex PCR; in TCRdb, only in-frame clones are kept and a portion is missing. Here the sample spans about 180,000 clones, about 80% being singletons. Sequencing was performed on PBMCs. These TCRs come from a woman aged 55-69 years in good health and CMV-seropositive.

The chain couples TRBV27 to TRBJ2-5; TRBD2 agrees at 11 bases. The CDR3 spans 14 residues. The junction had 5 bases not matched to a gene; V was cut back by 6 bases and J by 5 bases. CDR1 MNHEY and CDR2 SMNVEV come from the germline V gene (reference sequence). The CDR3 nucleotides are TGTGCCAGCAGACTAGCGGGAGTCGCGGAGACCCAGTACTTC. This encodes CASRLAGVAETQYF.

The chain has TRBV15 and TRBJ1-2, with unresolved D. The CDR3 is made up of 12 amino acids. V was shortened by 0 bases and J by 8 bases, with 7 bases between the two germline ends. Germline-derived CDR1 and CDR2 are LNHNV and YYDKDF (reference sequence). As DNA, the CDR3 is TGTGCCACCAGCAGAGATCAAAGCGGCTACACCTTC. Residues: CATSRDQSGYTF.

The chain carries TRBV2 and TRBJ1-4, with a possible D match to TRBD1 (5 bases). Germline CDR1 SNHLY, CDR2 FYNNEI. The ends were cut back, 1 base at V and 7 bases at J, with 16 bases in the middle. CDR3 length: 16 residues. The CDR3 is CASSEVLGTGGEKLFF. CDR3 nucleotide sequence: TGTGCCAGCAGTGAAGTTTTGGGGACGGGGGGTGAAAAACTGTTTTTT.

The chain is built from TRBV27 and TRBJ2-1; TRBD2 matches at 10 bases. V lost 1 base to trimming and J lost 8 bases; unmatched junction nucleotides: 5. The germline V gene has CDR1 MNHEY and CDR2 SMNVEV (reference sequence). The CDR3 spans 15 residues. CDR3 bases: TGTGCCAGCAGTTTATTGGCTAGCGGGAGTGATGAGCAGTTCTTC. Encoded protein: CASSLLASGSDEQFF.

The CDR3 DNA is TGTGCCAGCAGGTGGGGGACTGTGGTAGGGGAGCAGTACTTC. It translates to CASRWGTVVGEQYF. V and J are TRBV28 and TRBJ2-7, with D perhaps matching TRBD2 (6 bases). V was clipped by 6 bases and J by 7 bases, with 19 bases between them. The CDR3 spans 14 residues. The germline V gene has CDR1 MDHEN and CDR2 SYDVKM.

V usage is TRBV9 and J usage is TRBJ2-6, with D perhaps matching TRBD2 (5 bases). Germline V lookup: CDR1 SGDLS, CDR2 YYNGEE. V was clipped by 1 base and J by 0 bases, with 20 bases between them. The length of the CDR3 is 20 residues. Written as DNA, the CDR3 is TGTGCCAGCAGCGTATCTGACTACGACACTGTATTCTCTGGGGCCAACGTCCTGACTTTC. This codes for CASSVSDYDTVFSGANVLTF.

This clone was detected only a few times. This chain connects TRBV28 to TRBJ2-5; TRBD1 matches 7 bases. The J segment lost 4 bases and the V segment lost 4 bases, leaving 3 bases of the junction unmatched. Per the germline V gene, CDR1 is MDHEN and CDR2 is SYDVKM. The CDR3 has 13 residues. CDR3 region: CASSYRDRETQYF. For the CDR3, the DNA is TGTGCCAGCAGTTACCGGGACAGAGAGACCCAGTACTTC.

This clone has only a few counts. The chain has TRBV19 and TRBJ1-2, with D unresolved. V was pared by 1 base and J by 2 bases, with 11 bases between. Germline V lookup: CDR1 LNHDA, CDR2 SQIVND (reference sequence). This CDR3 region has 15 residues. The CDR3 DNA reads TGTGCCAGTAGTATAGGGGCACAGCAGAACTATGGCTACACCTTC. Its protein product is CASSIGAQQNYGYTF.

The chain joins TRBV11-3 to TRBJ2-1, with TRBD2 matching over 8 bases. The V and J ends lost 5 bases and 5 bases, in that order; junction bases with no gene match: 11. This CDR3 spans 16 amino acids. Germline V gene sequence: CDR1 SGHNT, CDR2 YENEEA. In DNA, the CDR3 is TGTGCCAGCAGCCCGGGGACACTAGCGGTCAACAATGAGCAGTTCTTC. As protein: CASSPGTLAVNNEQFF. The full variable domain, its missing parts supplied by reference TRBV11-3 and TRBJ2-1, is EAGVVQSPRYKIIEKKQPVAFWCNPISGHNTLYWYLQNLGQGPELLIRYENEEAVDDSQLPKDRFSAERLKGVDSTLKIQPAELGDSAVYLCASSPGTLAVNNEQFFGPGTRLTVL.

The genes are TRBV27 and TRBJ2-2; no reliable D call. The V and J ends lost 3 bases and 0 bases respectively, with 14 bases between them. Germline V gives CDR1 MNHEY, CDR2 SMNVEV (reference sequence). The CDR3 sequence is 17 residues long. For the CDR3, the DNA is TGTGCCAGCAGTTTCGAACAGATACTCGCGAACACCGGGGAGCTGTTTTTT. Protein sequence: CASSFEQILANTGELFF.

In nucleotides, the CDR3 is TGTGCCAGCAGCCAAGAAAAGCGAAGCACAGATACGCAGTATTTT. It specifies CASSQEKRSTDTQYF. The J gene is TRBJ2-3, the V gene TRBV4-2; D is undetermined. From germline, CDR1 is LGHNA and CDR2 YNFKEQ. The CDR3 length is 15 residues. Between the trimmed V and J ends, which lost 0 bases and 0 bases, there was a span of 7 bases.

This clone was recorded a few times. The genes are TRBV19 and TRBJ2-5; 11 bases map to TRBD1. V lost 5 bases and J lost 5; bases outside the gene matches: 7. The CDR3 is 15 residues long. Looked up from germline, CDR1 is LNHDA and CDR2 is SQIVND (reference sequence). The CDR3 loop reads CASSGRTGGAETQYF. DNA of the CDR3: TGTGCCAGTAGTGGCCGGACAGGGGGCGCGGAGACCCAGTACTTC.

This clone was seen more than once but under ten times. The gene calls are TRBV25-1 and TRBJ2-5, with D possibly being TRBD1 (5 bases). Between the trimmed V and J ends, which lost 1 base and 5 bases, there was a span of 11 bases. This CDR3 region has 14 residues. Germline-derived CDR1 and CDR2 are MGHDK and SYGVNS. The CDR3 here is CASSESRVGETQYF. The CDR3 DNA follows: TGTGCCAGCAGTGAATCCAGGGTAGGCGAGACCCAGTACTTC.

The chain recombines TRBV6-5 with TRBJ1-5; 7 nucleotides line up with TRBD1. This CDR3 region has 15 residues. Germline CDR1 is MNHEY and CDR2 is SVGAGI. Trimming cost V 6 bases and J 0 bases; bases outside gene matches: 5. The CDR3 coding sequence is TGTGCCAGCAGAACCAGGGGGGATAGCAATCAGCCCCAGCATTTT. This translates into CASRTRGDSNQPQHF.

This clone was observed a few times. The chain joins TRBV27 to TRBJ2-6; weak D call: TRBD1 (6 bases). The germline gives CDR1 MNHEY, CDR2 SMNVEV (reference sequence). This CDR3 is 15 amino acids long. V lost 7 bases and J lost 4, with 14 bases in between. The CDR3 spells CASTLQGTGANVLTF. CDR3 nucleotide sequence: TGTGCCAGCACCCTTCAGGGGACCGGGGCCAACGTCCTGACTTTC.

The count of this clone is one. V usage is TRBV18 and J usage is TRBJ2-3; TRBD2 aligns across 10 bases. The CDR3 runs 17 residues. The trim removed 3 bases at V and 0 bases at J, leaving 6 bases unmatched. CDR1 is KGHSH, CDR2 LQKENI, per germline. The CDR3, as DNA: TGTGCCAGCTCACCTCGAATAGCGGGGGGCAGCACAGATACGCAGTATTTT. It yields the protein CASSPRIAGGSTDTQYF.

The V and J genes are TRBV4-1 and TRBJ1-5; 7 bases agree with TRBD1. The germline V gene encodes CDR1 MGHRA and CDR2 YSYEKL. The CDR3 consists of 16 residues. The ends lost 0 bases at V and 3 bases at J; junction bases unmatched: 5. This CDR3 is CASSQEATGLNQPQHF. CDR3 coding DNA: TGCGCCAGCAGCCAAGAGGCGACAGGGCTCAATCAGCCCCAGCATTTT.

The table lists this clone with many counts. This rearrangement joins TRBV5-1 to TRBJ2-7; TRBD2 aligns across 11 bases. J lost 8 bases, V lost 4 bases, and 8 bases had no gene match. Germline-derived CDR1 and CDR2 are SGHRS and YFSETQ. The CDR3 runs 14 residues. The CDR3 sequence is CASSISGRAPQQYF. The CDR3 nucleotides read TGCGCCAGCAGCATTAGCGGGAGGGCCCCCCAGCAGTACTTC.

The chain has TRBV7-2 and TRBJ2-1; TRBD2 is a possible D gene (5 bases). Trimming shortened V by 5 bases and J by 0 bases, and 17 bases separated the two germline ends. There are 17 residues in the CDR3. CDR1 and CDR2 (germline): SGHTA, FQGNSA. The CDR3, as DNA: TGTGCCAGCAGCCCCCGGGCTAGCCTAAGCTCCTACAATGAGCAGTTCTTC. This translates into CASSPRASLSSYNEQFF.

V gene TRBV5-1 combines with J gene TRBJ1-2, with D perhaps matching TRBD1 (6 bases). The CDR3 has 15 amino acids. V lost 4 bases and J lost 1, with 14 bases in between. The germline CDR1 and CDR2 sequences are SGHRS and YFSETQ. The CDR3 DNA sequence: TGCGCCAGCAGCCCCCAGGGGCCAGATAACTATGGCTACACCTTC. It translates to CASSPQGPDNYGYTF. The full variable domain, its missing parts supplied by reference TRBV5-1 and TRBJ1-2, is KAGVTQTPRYLIKTRGQQVTLSCSPISGHRSVSWYQQTPGQGLQFLFEYFSETQRNKGNFPGRFSGRQFSNSRSEMNVSTLELGDSALYLCASSPQGPDNYGYTFGSGTRLTVV.

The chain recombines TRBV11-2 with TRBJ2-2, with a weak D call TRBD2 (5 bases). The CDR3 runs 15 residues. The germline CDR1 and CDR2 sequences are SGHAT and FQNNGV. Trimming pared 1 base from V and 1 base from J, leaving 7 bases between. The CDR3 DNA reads TGTGCCAGCAGCTTAGCGGGGAAGAACACCGGGGAGCTGTTTTTT. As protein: CASSLAGKNTGELFF.

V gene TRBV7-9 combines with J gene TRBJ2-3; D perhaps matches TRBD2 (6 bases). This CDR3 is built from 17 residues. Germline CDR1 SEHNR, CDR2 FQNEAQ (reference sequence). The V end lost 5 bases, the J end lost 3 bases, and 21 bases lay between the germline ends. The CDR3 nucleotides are TGTGCCAGCAGCACAGGCCGGGGGATGGTGAAGACAGATACGCAGTATTTT. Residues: CASSTGRGMVKTDTQYF.

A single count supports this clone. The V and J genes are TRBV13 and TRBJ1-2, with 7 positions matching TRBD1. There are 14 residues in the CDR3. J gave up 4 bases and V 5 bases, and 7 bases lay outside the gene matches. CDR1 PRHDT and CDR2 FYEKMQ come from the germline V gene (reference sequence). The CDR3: CASSTHRGSYGYTF. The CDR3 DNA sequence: TGTGCCAGCAGCACCCACAGGGGAAGCTATGGCTACACCTTC.

As DNA, the CDR3 is TGTGCCAGCAGCCACGGGACAGCCAATTCACCCCTCCACTTT. Its protein is CASSHGTANSPLHF. The V call is TRBV7-3, the J call TRBJ1-6; TRBD1 aligns across 7 bases. Germline lookup yields CDR1 SGHTA and CDR2 FQGTGA. V lost 5 bases to trimming and J lost 7 bases; unmatched junction nucleotides: 5. This CDR3 spans 14 amino acids.

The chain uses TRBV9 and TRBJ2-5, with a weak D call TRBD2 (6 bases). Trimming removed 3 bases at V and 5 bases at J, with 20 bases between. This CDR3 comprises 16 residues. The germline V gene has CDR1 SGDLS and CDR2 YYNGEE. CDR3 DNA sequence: TGTGCCAGCAGCGAGACGTTGGATAGCGGAGGGGAGACCCAGTACTTC. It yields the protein CASSETLDSGGETQYF.

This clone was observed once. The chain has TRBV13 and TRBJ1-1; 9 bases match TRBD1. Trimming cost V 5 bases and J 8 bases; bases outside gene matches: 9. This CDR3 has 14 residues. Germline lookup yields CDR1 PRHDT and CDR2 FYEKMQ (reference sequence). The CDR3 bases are TGTGCCAGCAGCCGGACAGGGGATCAGGCGGAAGCTTTCTTT. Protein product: CASSRTGDQAEAFF.

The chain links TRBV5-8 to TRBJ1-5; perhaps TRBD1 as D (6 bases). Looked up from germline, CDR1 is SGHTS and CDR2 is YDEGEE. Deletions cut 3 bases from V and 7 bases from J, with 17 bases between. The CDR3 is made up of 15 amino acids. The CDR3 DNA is TGTGCCAGCAGCTCAGGGGTAGGGTTCAACCAGCCCCAGCATTTT. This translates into CASSSGVGFNQPQHF.

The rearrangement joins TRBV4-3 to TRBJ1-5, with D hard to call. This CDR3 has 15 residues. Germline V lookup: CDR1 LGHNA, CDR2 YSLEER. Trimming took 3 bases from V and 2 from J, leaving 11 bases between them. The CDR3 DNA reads TGCGCCAGCAGCCAGGCGATCCTAGGCAATCAGCCCCAGCATTTT. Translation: CASSQAILGNQPQHF.